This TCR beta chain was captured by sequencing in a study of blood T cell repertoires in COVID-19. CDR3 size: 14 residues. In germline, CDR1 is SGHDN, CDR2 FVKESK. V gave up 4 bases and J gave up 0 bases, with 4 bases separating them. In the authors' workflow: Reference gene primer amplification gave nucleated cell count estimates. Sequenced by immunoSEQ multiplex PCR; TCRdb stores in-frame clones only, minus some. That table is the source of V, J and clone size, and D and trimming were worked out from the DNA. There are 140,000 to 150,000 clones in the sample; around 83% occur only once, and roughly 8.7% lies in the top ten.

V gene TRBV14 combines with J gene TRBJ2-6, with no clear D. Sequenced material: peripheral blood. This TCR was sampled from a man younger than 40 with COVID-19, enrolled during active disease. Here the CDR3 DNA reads TGTGCCAGCAGCCGGAGCTCTGGGGCCAACGTCCTGACTTTC. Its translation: CASSRSSGANVLTF.